A single sample gave rise to the 8 T cell receptor beta chains below, sequenced in a study of blood T cell repertoires in COVID-19. Clones were read by immunoSEQ multiplex PCR, and TCRdb kept only the in-frame ones, dropping some. The sample carries approximately 140,000 clones, about 87% recorded once. Material for sequencing was peripheral blood. These receptor sequences come from a human donor with COVID-19, enrolled during active disease. The donor label of this sample is uncertain.

The J gene is TRBJ2-1, the V gene TRBV2, with D tentatively TRBD2 (6 bases). The CDR3 runs to 15 residues. Germline lookup yields CDR1 SNHLY and CDR2 FYNNEI. Trimming removed 6 bases at V and 2 bases at J, with 14 bases between. The CDR3 spells CASRGDWTPYNEQFF. Written as DNA, the CDR3 is TGTGCCAGCAGGGGGGACTGGACCCCCTACAATGAGCAGTTCTTC.

Only a few counts were recorded for this clone. The chain combines TRBV6-5 with TRBJ2-1, with D possibly being TRBD2 (5 bases). This CDR3 spans 15 amino acids. CDR1 and CDR2 (germline): MNHEY, SVGAGI. V dropped 6 bases and J dropped 3 bases, with 15 bases sitting between them. CDR3 sequence reads: CASRLIIGLYNEQFF. The CDR3 DNA reads as TGTGCCAGCAGACTAATTATCGGACTCTACAATGAGCAGTTCTTC.

The chain joins TRBV7-9 to TRBJ2-2; 10 bases agree with TRBD1. CDR1 is SEHNR and CDR2 is FQNEAQ in the germline V gene (reference sequence). The CDR3 extends over 16 amino acids. V dropped 5 bases and J dropped 1; count of bases not matched to a gene: 4. CDR3 bases: TGTGCCAGCAGCCCTAGGGACAGGGGGAACACCGGGGAGCTGTTTTTT. Encoded protein: CASSPRDRGNTGELFF. The complete variable domain, with remaining parts taken from reference TRBV7-9 and TRBJ2-2, reads DTGVSQNPRHKITKRGQNVTFRCDPISEHNRLYWYRQTLGQGPEFLTYFQNEAQLEKSRLLSDRFSAERPKGSFSTLEIQRTEQGDSAMYLCASSPRDRGNTGELFFGEGSRLTVL.

This chain connects TRBV29-1 to TRBJ1-1, with D tentatively TRBD1 (5 bases). This CDR3 spans 13 amino acids. Trimming pared 3 bases from V and 1 base from J, leaving 9 bases between. Germline V gene sequence: CDR1 SQVTM, CDR2 ANQGSEA. For the CDR3, the DNA is TGCAGCGTTGAGCAGGGCCAGAACACTGAAGCTTTCTTT. Its protein product is CSVEQGQNTEAFF. Drawing the rest from reference TRBV29-1 and TRBJ1-1, the complete variable domain is SAVISQKPSRDICQRGTSLTIQCQVDSQVTMMFWYRQQPGQSLTLIATANQGSEATYESGFVIDKFPISRPNLTFSTLTVSNMSPEDSSIYLCSVEQGQNTEAFFGQGTRLTVV.

The chain recombines TRBV19 with TRBJ2-1, with 7 bases aligning to TRBD1. V shed 9 bases and J 4 bases; nucleotides not matched to a gene: 9. Germline-derived CDR1 and CDR2 are LNHDA and SQIVND (reference sequence). The CDR3 contains 14 residues. The CDR3 sequence: CARKTAGGYNEQFF. The DNA for the CDR3 is TGTGCCAGAAAAACGGCAGGGGGATACAATGAGCAGTTCTTC.

This chain links TRBV7-9 with TRBJ1-2; D might be TRBD1 (5 bases). The ends were cut back, 5 bases at V and 0 bases at J, with 19 bases in the middle. The CDR3 length is 17 residues. CDR1 and CDR2 from the germline V gene are SEHNR and FQNEAQ (reference sequence). The CDR3 spells CASSLMGRGGPNYGYTF. The DNA for the CDR3 is TGTGCCAGCAGCCTAATGGGGCGGGGCGGACCTAACTATGGCTACACCTTC.

The rearrangement links TRBV30 to TRBJ1-4; no clear D. CDR1 and CDR2 (germline): GTSNPN, SVGIG (reference sequence). The CDR3 extends over 13 amino acids. The V and J ends lost 4 bases and 4 bases respectively, with 10 bases between them. In DNA, the CDR3 is TGTGCCTGGAATACGCAGGTTAATGAAAAACTGTTTTTT. Protein: CAWNTQVNEKLFF.

The chain joins TRBV5-6 to TRBJ2-7; possibly TRBD2 for D (5 bases). Between the trimmed V and J ends, which lost 2 bases and 1 base, there was a span of 7 bases. CDR3 length equals 13 residues. Per the germline V gene, CDR1 is SGHDT and CDR2 is YYEEEE. This chain's CDR3 is CASSFRGSYEQYF. CDR3 bases: TGTGCCAGCAGCTTTCGGGGATCCTACGAGCAGTACTTC.